A single TCR beta chain is shown here with its context. The antigen is unknown. The sample comes from a study of regulatory T cells in long-lasting Graves disease. Study-level results: The sample size was small, and this may have reduced accuracy.

For TCR beta, libraries came from iRepertoire HTBI primers and Arm-PCR of CDR3 regions. TCRdb recomputed calls from the multiplex PCR reads with MiXCR, one row per CDR3 protein. In the table there are more than 300,000 distinct CDR3 sequences, 15% of which are singletons. The time point here: newly diagnosed GD, antithyroid drugs for less than 3 months. PBMC-extracted RNA yielded the TCR library. There are 13 residues in the CDR3. Germline assignment: CDR1 SGHTA and CDR2 FQGNSA. This sequence was found in a female donor with Graves disease. This chain connects TRBV7-2 to TRBJ2-1; D is perhaps TRBD1 or TRBD2 (6 bases each). The sequencing here drew on peripheral blood mononuclear cells (PBMCs), taken at new diagnosis, from a patient treated with antithyroid drugs. The CDR3 here is CAGGTGGVNEQFF. The CDR3 DNA is TGTGCGGGGGGCACCGGGGGTGTCAATGAGCAGTTCTTC.